This record concerns one TCR beta chain sequence. This clonotype was seen a handful of times. The antigen it recognizes is unknown. The input lacks base qualities; no much larger clone sits a single base away. These data come from a study of CD8 T cells in ankylosing spondylitis (dated by TCRdb to about 2017). Some background on the complete study: The study set out to find disease-linked TCR variants by profiling T cell receptor beta repertoires in ankylosing spondylitis patients and healthy donors. In total, the full study cohort was made up of approximately 99 healthy donors and approximately 27 ankylosing spondylitis patients. Peripheral blood samples were taken, and synovial fluid was additionally collected from ankylosing spondylitis patients.

The V and J ends are trimmed by 4 bases and 7 bases, leaving 15 bases between them. CDR1 and CDR2 are drawn from the germline V gene: SGHRS, YFSETQ. The CDR3 covers 14 residues, taking in both the cysteine and the phenylalanine. The DNA shown is the 42-base CDR3, in frame from base 1. Sequencing instrument: Illumina HiSeq 2500. Quantitative 5'-RACE with molecular barcodes was the method used to prepare the TCR beta libraries. In the paper's pipeline: Disease-linked TCR variants were identified with a new computational method built on a probabilistic model of VDJ rearrangement. Using fastp at Q25 and MiXCR, TCRdb reprocessed the public reads and kept productive beta chains. Each CDR3 protein appears once, grouped with its most common genes and DNA. The authors' filters were not applied to this entry. The sample has approximately 300,000 distinct CDR3 sequences on record, around 18% of them singletons. The ten biggest clones cover roughly 8.3% of the sample.

Results the study describes overall, beyond this receptor: Some TCR beta motif variants had previously been reported in synovial fluid and blood of reactive arthritis patients, which suggested common disease-initiation mechanisms. A TCR beta motif of several highly homologous amino acid variants appeared characteristic of blood from ankylosing spondylitis patients. The disease-linked clones were reported to be significantly enriched in matched synovial fluid samples from ankylosing spondylitis patients. In peripheral blood, the disease-linked clones were found at relatively low frequencies and had a CD8+ phenotype.

The sequence was collected from a male donor with ankylosing spondylitis or in good health (not recorded which). The source material was blood, either unsorted or a sorted T cell fraction (not recorded which). The V and J segments used are TRBV5-1 and TRBJ1-5, with the D segment identity uncertain. The nucleotide sequence is given as TGCGCCAGCAGCCTCAGTTCCGGGCGCCAGCCCCAGCATTTT. Its protein product is CASSLSSGRQPQHF.